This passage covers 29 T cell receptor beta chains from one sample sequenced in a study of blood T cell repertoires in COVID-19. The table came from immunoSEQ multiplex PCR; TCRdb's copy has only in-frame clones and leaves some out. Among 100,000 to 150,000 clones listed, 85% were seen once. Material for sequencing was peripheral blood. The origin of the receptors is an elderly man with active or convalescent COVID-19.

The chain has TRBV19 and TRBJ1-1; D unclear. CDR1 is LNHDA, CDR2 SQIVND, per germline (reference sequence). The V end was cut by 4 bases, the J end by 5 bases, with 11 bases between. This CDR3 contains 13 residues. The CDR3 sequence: CASSTWSVTEAFF. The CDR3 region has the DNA TGTGCCAGTAGTACCTGGAGTGTTACTGAAGCTTTCTTT. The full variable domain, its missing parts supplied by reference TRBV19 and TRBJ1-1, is DGGITQSPKYLFRKEGQNVTLSCEQNLNHDAMYWYRQDPGQGLRLIYYSQIVNDFQKGDIAEGYSVSREKKESFPLTVTSAQKNPTAFYLCASSTWSVTEAFFGQGTRLTVV.

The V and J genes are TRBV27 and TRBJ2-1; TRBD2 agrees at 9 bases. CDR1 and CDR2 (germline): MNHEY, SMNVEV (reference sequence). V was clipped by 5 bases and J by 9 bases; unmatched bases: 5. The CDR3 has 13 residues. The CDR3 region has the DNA TGTGCCAGCAGTCTGGGACTAGCTAGTGAGCAGTTCTTC. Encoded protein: CASSLGLASEQFF.

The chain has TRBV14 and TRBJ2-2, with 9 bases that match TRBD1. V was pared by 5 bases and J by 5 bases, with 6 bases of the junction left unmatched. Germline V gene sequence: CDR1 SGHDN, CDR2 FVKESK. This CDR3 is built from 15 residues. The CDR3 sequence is CASSTRDRVTGELFF. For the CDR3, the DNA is TGTGCCAGCAGCACCCGGGACAGGGTAACCGGGGAGCTGTTTTTT.

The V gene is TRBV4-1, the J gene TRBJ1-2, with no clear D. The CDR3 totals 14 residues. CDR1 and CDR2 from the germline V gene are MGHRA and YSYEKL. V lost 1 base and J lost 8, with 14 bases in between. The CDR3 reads CASSQGGGEGGYTF. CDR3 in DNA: TGCGCCAGCAGCCAAGGGGGAGGAGAAGGGGGCTACACCTTC.

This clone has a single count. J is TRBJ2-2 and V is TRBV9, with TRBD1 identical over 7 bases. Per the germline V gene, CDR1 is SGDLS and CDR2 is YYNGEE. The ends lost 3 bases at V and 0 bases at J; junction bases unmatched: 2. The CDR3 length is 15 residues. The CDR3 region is CASSGTGANTGELFF. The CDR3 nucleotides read TGTGCCAGCAGCGGCACAGGGGCGAACACCGGGGAGCTGTTTTTT. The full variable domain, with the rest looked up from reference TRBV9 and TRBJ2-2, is DSGVTQTPKHLITATGQRVTLRCSPRSGDLSVYWYQQSLDQGLQFLIQYYNGEERAKGNILERFSAQQFPDLHSELNLSSLELGDSALYFCASSGTGANTGELFFGEGSRLTVL.

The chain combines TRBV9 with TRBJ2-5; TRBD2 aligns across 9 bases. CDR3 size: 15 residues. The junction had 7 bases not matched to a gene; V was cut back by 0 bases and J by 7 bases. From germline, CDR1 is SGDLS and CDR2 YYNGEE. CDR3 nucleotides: TGTGCCAGCAGCGTAGCTAGCGGGACTCTGGGGACCCAGTACTTC. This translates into CASSVASGTLGTQYF.

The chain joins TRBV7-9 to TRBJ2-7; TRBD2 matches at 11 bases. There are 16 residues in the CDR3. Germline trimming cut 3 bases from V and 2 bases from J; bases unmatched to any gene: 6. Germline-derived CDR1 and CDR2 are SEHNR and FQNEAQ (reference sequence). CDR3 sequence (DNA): TGTGCCAGCAGCTTCAGGACTAGCGGGCTTACCTACGAGCAGTACTTC. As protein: CASSFRTSGLTYEQYF.

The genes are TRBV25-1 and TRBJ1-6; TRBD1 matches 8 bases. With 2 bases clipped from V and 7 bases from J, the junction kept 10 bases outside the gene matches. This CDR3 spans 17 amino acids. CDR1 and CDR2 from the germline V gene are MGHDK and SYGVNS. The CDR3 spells CASSEVAGGARNSPLHF. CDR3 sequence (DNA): TGTGCCAGCAGTGAAGTGGCAGGGGGCGCGAGGAATTCACCCCTCCACTTT.

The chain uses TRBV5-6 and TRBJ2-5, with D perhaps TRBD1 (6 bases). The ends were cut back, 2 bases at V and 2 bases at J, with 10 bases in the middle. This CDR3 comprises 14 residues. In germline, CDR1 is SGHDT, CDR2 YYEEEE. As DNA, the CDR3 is TGTGCCAGCAGCTTTTATACAGGGCAAGAGACCCAGTACTTC. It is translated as CASSFYTGQETQYF.

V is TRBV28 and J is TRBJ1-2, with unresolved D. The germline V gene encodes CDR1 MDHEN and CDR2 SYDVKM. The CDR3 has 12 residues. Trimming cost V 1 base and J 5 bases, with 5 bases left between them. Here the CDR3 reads CASSLYEYGYTF. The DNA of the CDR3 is TGTGCCAGCAGTTTATACGAGTATGGCTACACCTTC.

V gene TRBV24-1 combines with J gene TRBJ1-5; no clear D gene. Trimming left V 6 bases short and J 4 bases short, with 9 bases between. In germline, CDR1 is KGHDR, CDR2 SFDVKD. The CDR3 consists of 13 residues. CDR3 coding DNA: TGTGCCACCAGTTTTAGTTCAAATCAGCCCCAGCATTTT. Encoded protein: CATSFSSNQPQHF.

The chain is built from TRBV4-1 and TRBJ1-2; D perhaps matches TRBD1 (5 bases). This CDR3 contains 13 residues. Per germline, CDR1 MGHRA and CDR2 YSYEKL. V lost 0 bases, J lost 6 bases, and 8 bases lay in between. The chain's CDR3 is CASSQDKTDGYTF. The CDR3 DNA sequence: TGCGCCAGCAGCCAAGATAAGACAGATGGCTACACCTTC.

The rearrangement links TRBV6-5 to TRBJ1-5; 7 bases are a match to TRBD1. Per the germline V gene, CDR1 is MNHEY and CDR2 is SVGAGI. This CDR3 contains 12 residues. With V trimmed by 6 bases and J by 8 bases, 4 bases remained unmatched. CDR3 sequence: CASRTGSEPQHF. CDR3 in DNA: TGTGCCAGCAGGACAGGGTCGGAGCCCCAGCATTTT.

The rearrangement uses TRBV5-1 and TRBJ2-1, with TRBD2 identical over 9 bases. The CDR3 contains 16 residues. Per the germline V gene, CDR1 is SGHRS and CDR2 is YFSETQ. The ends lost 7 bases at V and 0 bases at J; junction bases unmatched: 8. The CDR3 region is CASGGRDLSSYNEQFF. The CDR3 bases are TGCGCCAGCGGCGGGAGGGATCTAAGCTCCTACAATGAGCAGTTCTTC.

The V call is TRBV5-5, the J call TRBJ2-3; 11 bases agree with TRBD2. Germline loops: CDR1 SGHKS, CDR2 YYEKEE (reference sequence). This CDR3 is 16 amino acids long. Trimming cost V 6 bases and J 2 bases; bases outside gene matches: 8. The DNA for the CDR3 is TGTGCCAGCACCCTGGGACTAGCGGTCCTCACAGATACGCAGTATTTT. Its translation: CASTLGLAVLTDTQYF. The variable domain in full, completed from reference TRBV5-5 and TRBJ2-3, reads DAGVTQSPTHLIKTRGQQVTLRCSPISGHKSVSWYQQVLGQGPQFIFQYYEKEERGRGNFPDRFSARQFPNYSSELNVNALLLGDSALYLCASTLGLAVLTDTQYFGPGTRLTVL.

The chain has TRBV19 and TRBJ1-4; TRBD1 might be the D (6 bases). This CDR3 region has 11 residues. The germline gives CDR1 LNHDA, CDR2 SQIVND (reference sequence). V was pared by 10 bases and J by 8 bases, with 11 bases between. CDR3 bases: TGTGCCACGAGGACAGAAGAAAAACTGTTTTTT. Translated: CATRTEEKLFF. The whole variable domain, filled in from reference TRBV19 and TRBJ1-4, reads DGGITQSPKYLFRKEGQNVTLSCEQNLNHDAMYWYRQDPGQGLRLIYYSQIVNDFQKGDIAEGYSVSREKKESFPLTVTSAQKNPTAFYLCATRTEEKLFFGSGTQLSVL.

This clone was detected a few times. The CDR3 DNA reads as TGTGCCAGCAGTGAATCCGGGGTTGCCAATCAGCCCCAGCATTTT. Protein: CASSESGVANQPQHF. The V gene is TRBV6-1, the J gene TRBJ1-5; D is uncertain. The V gene's germline CDR1 is MNHNS and CDR2 SASEGT. This CDR3 is built from 15 residues. V lost 2 bases and J 3 bases, leaving 11 bases between the germline ends.

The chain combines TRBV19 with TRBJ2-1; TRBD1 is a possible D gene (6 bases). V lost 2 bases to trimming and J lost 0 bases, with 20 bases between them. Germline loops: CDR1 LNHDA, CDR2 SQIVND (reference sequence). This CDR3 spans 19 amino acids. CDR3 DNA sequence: TGTGCCAGTAGTATATCTAGGGGGAGTGCGGCTCGCTCCTACAATGAGCAGTTCTTC. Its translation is CASSISRGSAARSYNEQFF. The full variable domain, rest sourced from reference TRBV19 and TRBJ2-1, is DGGITQSPKYLFRKEGQNVTLSCEQNLNHDAMYWYRQDPGQGLRLIYYSQIVNDFQKGDIAEGYSVSREKKESFPLTVTSAQKNPTAFYLCASSISRGSAARSYNEQFFGPGTRLTVL.

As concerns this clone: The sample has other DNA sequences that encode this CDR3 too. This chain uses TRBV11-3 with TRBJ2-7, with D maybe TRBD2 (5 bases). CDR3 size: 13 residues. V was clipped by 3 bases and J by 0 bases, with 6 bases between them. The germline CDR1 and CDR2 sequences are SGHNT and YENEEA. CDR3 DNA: TGTGCCAGCAGCTTGGGGAGCTCCTACGAGCAGTACTTC. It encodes CASSLGSSYEQYF.

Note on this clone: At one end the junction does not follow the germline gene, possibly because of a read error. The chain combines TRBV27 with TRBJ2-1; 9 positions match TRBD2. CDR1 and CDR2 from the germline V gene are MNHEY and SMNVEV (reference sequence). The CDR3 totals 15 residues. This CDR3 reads CASGLAGANYNEQFF. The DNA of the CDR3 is TGTGCCAGCGGTTTAGCGGGGGCTAACTACAATGAGCAGTTCTTC.

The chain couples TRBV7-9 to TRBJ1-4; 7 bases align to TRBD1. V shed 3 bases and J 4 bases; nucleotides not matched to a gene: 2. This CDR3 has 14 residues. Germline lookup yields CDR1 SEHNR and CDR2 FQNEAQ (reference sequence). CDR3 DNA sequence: TGTGCCAGCAGCTTCGGACAGGATAATGAAAAACTGTTTTTT. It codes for CASSFGQDNEKLFF.

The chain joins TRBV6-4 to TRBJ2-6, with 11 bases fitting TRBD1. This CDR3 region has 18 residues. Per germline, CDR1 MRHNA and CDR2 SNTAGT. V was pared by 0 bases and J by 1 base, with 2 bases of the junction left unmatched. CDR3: CASSDSGQGVSGANVLTF. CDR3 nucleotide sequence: TGTGCCAGCAGTGACTCGGGACAGGGGGTTTCTGGGGCCAACGTCCTGACTTTC.

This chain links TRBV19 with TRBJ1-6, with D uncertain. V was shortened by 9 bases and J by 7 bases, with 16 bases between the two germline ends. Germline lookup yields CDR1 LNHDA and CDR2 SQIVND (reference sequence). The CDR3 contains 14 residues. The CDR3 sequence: CASTKWTGNSPLHF. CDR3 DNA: TGTGCCAGCACTAAATGGACGGGGAATTCACCCCTCCACTTT.

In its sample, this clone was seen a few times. CDR3 in DNA: TGTGCCAGCAGCTCGTGGGACAGACAGACCCAGTACTTC. Amino acid sequence: CASSSWDRQTQYF. The genes are TRBV7-3 and TRBJ2-5; 7 nucleotides agree with TRBD1. CDR1 SGHTA and CDR2 FQGTGA come from the germline V gene. The CDR3 has 13 amino acids. V trimming: 4 bases; J trimming: 6 bases; junction bases outside the gene matches: 5.

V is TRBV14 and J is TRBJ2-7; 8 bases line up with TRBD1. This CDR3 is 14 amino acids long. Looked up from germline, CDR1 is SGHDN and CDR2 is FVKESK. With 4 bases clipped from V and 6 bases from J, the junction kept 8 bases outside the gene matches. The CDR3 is CASSPQGQGREQYF. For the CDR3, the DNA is TGTGCCAGCAGCCCCCAAGGACAGGGCCGCGAGCAGTACTTC. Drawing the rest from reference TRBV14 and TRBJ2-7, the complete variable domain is EAGVTQFPSHSVIEKGQTVTLRCDPISGHDNLYWYRRVMGKEIKFLLHFVKESKQDESGMPNNRFLAERTGGTYSTLKVQPAELEDSGVYFCASSPQGQGREQYFGPGTRLTVT.

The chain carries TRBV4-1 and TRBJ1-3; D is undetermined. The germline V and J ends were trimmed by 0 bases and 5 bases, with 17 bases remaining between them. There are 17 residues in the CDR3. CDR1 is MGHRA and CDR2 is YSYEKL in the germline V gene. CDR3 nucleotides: TGCGCCAGCAGCCAAGAGTGGGGAGGGATTGAGCGAAACACCATATATTTT. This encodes CASSQEWGGIERNTIYF.

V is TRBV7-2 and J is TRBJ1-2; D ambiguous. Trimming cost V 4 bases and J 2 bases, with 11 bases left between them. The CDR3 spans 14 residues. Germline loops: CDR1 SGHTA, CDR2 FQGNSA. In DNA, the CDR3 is TGTGCCAGCAGCTCCCCGGCAGGAAACTATGGCTACACCTTC. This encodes CASSSPAGNYGYTF.

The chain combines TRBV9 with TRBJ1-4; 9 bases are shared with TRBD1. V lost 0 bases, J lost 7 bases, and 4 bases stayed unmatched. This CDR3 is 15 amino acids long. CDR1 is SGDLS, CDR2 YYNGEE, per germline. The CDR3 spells CASSVGGQGGEKLFF. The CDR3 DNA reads TGTGCCAGCAGCGTAGGGGGACAGGGAGGTGAAAAACTGTTTTTT.

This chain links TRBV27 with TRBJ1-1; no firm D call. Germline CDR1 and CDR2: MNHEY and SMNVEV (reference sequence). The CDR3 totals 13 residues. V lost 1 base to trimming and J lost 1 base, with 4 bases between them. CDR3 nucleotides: TGTGCCAGCAGTTTATGGAGGAACACTGAAGCTTTCTTT. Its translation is CASSLWRNTEAFF.